The T cell receptor beta chain under discussion was sequenced for a study of blood T cell repertoires in COVID-19. On the study more broadly: Donors in the United States, Italy and Spain gave samples during acute or convalescent COVID-19. PBMCs, B-cell-depleted T cells, or T cells provided the cDNA or gDNA that made up the material.

In the authors' workflow: For nucleated cells, counts were estimated from reference gene primer amplification. Produced via immunoSEQ multiplex PCR; TCRdb's table is partial and in-frame only. V, J and clone size reflect that table, while D and trimming were determined from the DNA. Seen here are some 400,000 clones, 80% to 90% observed once, and the top ten hold 0.9% to 1.2%. Trimming took off 5 bases at V and 2 bases at J, with 9 bases between the two ends. This CDR3 has 13 amino acids. From germline, CDR1 is ENHRY and CDR2 SYGVKD. Which cohort a participant joined came from the clinical history participants gave.

The sequence was obtained from a man younger than 40 who had recovered from COVID-19. Sequencing used PBMCs or T cells enriched from blood (not recorded which). J is TRBJ1-2 and V is TRBV10-3; D is perhaps TRBD1 (6 bases). CDR3 sequence (DNA): TGTGCCATCAGTCGACAGGACAACTATGGCTACACCTTC. It codes for CAISRQDNYGYTF.